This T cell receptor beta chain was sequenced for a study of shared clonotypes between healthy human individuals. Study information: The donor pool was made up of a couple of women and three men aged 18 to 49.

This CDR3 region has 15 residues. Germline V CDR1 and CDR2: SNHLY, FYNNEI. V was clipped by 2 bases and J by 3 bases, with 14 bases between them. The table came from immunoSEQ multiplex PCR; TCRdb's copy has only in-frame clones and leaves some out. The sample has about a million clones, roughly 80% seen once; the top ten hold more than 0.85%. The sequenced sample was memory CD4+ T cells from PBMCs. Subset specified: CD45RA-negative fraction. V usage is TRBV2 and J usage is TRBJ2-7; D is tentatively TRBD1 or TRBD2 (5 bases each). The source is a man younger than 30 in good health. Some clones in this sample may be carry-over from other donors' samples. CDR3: CASSENPGRGYEQYF. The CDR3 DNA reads TGTGCCAGCAGTGAAAACCCGGGACGGGGCTACGAGCAGTACTTC.